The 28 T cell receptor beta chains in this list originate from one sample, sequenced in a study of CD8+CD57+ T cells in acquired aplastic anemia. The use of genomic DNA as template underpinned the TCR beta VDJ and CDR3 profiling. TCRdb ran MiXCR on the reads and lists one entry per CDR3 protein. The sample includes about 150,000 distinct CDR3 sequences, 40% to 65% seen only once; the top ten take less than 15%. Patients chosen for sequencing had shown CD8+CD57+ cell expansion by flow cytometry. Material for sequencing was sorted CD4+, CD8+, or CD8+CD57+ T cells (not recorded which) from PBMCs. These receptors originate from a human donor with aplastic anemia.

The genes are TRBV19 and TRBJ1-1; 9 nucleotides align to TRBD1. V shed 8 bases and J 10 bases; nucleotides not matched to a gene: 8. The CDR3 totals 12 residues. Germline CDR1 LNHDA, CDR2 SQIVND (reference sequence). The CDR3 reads CASQTGTGLAFF. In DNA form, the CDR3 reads TGTGCCAGTCAAACCGGGACAGGGCTAGCTTTCTTT.

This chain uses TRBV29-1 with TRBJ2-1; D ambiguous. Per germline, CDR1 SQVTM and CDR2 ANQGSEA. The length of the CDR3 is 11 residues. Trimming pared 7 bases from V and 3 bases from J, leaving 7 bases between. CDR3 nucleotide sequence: TGCAGCGCCACCGACTACAATGAGCAGTTCTTC. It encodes CSATDYNEQFF.

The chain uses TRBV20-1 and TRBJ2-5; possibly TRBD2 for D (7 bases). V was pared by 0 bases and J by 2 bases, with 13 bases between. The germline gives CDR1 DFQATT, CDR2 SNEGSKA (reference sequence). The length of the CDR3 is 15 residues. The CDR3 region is CSARDGGGEQETQYF. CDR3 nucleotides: TGCAGTGCTAGAGATGGAGGGGGGGAGCAAGAGACCCAGTACTTC.

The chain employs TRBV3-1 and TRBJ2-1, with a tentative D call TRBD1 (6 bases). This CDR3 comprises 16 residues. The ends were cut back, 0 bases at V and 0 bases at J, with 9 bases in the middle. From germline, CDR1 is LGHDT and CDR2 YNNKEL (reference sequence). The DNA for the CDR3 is TGTGCCAGCAGCCAAGACCAGGGGAACTCCTACAATGAGCAGTTCTTC. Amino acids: CASSQDQGNSYNEQFF.

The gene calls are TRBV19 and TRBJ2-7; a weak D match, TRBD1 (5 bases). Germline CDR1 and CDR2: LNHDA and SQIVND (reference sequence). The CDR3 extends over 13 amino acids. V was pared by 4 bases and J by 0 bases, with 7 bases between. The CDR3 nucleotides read TGTGCCAGTAGTAGACAGATCTCCTACGAGCAGTACTTC. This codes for CASSRQISYEQYF.

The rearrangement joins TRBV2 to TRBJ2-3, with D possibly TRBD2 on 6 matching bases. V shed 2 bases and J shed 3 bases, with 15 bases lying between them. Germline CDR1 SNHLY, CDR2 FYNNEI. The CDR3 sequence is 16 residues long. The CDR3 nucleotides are TGTGCCAGCAGTGAACTGCCGGGACGGGGGACAGATACGCAGTATTTT. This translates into CASSELPGRGTDTQYF.

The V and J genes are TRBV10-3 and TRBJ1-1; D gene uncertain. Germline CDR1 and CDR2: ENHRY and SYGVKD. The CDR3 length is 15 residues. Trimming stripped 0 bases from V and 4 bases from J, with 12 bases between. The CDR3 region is CAISESFRVATEAFF. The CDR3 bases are TGTGCCATCAGTGAGTCGTTTAGGGTTGCCACTGAAGCTTTCTTT.

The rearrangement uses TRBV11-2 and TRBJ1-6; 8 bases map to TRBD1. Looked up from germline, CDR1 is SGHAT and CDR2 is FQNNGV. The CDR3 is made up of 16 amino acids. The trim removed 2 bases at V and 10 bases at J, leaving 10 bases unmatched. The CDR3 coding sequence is TGTGCCAGCAGCTTAAATCAGGGGGCGGGGGACTCACCCCTCCACTTT. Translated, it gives CASSLNQGAGDSPLHF.

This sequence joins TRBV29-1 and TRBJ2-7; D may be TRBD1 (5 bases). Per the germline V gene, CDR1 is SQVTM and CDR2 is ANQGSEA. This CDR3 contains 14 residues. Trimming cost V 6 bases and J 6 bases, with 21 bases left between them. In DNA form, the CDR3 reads TGCAGCGTCCTAAGCGCAGGGTTGCGTGGCGAGCAGTACTTC. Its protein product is CSVLSAGLRGEQYF.

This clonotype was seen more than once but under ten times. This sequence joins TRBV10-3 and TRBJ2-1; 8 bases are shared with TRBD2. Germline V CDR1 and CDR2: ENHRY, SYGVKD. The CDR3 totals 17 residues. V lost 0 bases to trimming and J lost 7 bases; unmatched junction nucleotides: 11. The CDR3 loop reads CAISESSGLGTRNEQFF. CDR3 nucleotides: TGTGCCATCAGTGAGTCATCGGGACTAGGGACGAGGAATGAGCAGTTCTTC.

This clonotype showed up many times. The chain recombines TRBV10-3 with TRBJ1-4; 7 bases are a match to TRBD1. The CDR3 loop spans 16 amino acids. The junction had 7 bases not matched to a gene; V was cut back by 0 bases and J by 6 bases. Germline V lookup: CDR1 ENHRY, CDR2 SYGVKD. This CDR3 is CAISESMAGGYEKLFF. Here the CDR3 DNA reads TGTGCCATCAGTGAGTCGATGGCAGGGGGTTATGAAAAACTGTTTTTT.

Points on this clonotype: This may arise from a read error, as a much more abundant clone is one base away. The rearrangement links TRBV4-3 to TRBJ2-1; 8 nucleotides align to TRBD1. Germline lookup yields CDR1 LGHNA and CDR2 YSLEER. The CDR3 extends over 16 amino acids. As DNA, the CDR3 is TGCGCCAGCAGCCAAGATCAGGGGACAGGATACAATGAGCGGTTCTTC. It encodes CASSQDQGTGYNERFF.

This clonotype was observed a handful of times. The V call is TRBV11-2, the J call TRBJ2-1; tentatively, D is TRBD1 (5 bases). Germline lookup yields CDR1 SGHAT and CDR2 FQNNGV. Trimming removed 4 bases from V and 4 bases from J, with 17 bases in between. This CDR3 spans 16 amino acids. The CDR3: CASSSLWGDKYNEQFF. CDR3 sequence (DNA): TGTGCCAGCAGCTCCCTGTGGGGCGATAAGTACAATGAGCAGTTCTTC.

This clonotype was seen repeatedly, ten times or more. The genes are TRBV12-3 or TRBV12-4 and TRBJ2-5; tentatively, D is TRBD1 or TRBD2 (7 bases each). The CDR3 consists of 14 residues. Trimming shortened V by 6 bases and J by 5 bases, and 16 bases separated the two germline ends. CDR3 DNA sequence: TGTGCCAGCAGCAGTATTCAGGGGGGGGAGACCCAGTACTTC. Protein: CASSSIQGGETQYF.

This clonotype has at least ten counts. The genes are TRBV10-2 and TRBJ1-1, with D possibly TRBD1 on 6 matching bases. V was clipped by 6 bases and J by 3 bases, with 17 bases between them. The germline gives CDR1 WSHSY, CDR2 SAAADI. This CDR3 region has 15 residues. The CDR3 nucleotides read TGCGCCAGCAGGGAACAGGGAAGGGGGGACACTGAAGCTTTCTTT. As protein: CASREQGRGDTEAFF.

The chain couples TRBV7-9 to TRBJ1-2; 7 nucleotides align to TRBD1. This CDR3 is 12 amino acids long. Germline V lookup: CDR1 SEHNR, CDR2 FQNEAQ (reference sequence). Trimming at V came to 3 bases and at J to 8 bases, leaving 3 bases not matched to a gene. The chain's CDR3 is CASSFEDRGYTF. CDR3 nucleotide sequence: TGTGCCAGCAGCTTCGAGGACAGGGGCTACACCTTC.

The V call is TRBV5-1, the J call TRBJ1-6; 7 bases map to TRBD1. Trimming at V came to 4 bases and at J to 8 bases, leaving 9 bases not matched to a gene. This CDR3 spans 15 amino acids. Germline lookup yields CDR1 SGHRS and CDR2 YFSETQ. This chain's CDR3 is CASSARTGGDSPLHF. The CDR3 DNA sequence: TGCGCCAGCAGCGCGCGGACAGGCGGCGATTCACCCCTCCACTTT.

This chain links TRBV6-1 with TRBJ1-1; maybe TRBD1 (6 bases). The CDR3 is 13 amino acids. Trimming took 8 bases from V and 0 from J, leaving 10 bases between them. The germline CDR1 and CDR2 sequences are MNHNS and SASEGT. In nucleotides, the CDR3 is TGTGCCAGCCCCGGACAGATGAACACTGAAGCTTTCTTT. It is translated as CASPGQMNTEAFF.

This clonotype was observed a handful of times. The CDR3 region is CASSTGQYEQYF. The CDR3 DNA is TGTGCCAGCAGCACCGGACAGTACGAGCAGTACTTC. The rearrangement joins TRBV7-9 to TRBJ2-7, with D possibly TRBD1 on 6 matching bases. The CDR3 sequence is 12 residues long. Looked up from germline, CDR1 is SEHNR and CDR2 is FQNEAQ (reference sequence). The ends were cut back, 5 bases at V and 4 bases at J, with 9 bases in the middle. The full variable domain, completed using reference TRBV7-9 and TRBJ2-7, is DTGVSQNPRHKITKRGQNVTFRCDPISEHNRLYWYRQTLGQGPEFLTYFQNEAQLEKSRLLSDRFSAERPKGSFSTLEIQRTEQGDSAMYLCASSTGQYEQYFGPGTRLTVT.

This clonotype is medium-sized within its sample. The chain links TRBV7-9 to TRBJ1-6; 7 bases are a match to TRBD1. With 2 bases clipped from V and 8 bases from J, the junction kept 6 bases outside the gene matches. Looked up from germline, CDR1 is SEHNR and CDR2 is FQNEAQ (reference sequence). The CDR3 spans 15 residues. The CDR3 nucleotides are TGTGCCAGCAGCTTAACAGGGGTTGAGGATTCACCCCTCCACTTT. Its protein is CASSLTGVEDSPLHF.

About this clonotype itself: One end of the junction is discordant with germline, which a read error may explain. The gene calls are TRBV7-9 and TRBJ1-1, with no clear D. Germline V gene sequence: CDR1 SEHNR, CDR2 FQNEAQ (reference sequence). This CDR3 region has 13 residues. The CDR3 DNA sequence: TGTGCTAGCAGTACGAGCATGAACACTGAAGCTTTCTTT. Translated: CASSTSMNTEAFF.

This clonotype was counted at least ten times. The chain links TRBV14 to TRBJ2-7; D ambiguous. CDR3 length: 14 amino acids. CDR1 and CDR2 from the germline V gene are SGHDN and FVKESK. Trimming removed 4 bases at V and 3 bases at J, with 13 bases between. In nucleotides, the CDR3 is TGTGCCAGCAGCCCCACAAGGAAGGGCTACGAGCAGTACTTC. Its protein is CASSPTRKGYEQYF.

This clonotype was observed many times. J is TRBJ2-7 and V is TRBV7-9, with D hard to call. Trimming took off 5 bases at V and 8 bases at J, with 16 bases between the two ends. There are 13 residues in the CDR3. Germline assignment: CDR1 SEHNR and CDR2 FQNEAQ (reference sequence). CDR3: CASSLRTAAQQYF. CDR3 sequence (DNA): TGTGCCAGCAGCCTACGGACGGCCGCACAGCAGTACTTC.

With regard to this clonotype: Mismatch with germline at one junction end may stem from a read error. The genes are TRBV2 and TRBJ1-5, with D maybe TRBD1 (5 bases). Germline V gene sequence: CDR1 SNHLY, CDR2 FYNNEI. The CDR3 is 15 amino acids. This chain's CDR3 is CASSGGEDGNQLQHF. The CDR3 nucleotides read TGTGCCAGCAGTGGAGGGGAGGACGGCAATCAGCTCCAGCATTTT.

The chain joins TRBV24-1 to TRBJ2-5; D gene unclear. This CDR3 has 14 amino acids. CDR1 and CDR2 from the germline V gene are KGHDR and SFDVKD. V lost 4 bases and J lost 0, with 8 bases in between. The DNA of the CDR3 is TGTGCCACCAGTGAGTTGAGGTACCAAGAGACCCAGTACTTC. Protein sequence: CATSELRYQETQYF.

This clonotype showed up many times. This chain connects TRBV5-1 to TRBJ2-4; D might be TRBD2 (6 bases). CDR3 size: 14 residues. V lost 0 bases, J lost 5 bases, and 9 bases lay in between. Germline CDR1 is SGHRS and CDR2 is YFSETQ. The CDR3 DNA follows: TGCGCCAGCAGCTTGGTTGGGACTCAAAACATTCAGTACTTC. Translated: CASSLVGTQNIQYF.

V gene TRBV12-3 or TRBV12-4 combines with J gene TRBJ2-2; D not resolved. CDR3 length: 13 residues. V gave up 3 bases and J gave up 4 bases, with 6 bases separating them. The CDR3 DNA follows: TGTGCCAGCAGTTTCACGGGCACCGGGGAGCTGTTTTTT. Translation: CASSFTGTGELFF.

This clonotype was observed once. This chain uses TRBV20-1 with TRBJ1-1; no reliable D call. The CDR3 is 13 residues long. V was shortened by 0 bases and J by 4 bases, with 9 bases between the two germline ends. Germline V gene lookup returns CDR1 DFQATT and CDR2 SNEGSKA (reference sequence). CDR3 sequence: CSAREGGVTEAFF. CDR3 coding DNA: TGCAGTGCTAGAGAGGGTGGGGTCACTGAAGCTTTCTTT.